The subject of this entry is one TCR beta chain. Its antigen is unidentified. V dropped 9 bases and J dropped 0 bases, with 9 bases sitting between them. Germline-derived CDR1 and CDR2 are SGDLS and YYNGEE. This CDR3 comprises 13 residues. Only in-frame clones appear in the TCRdb table, and some are missing; sequencing was by immunoSEQ multiplex PCR. The sample lists 60,000 to 65,000 clones; 94% were seen once. This entry is derived from a study of CD4 T cells in relation to SARS-CoV-2 and coronaviruses. Study-level findings and limits: According to naive versus memory sequencing, detected responses are memory recall, not newly primed.

CD4+ T cells from unexposed donors were obtained before the COVID-19 pandemic (2011-2018). This chain joins TRBV9 and TRBJ1-4; the D is unclear. The sequence was collected from a human donor in good health. The sequenced sample was naive CD4+ T cells from PBMCs. Documented subset: naive CD4+ T cells isolated by negative enrichment. CDR3 coding DNA: TGTGCCAACTACCCCTCAACTAATGAAAAACTGTTTTTT. This codes for CANYPSTNEKLFF.